There are a few counts of the clone carrying this T cell receptor beta chain. What it binds is not known. This CDR3 is built from 13 residues. The germline CDR1 and CDR2 sequences are SGHAT and FQDESV (reference sequence). The ends were cut back, 1 base at V and 5 bases at J, with 5 bases in the middle. Template material for each sample was around 630 ng of bulk tumor genomic DNA. Every primary tumor yielded several biopsies, spaced far apart, that were taken during surgery. Enrolled individuals presented with untreated, newly diagnosed non-small cell lung cancer and received curative surgery. Everyone who gave samples had just been diagnosed with non-small cell lung cancer and was having surgery with curative intent. This sample is part of a study of immune heterogeneity within non-small cell lung tumors. Study background: It was found that the tumors were a few squamous cell carcinomas, under 13 non-squamous carcinomas and 1 not otherwise specified.

Overall study findings and caveats: Largely, high-frequency T-cell receptor beta clonotypes differed from one individual patient to another.

Multiplex PCR amplified the TCR beta CDR3 region. Its first round ran for around 10 cycles with 32 V and 13 J primers. TCRdb passed the multiplex PCR reads through MiXCR, listing each CDR3 protein once. This table holds 30,000 to 40,000 distinct CDR3 sequences, around 28% found once. Sequences were obtained from lung tumor tissue. This receptor was taken from a man in his forties with non-small cell lung cancer. The V gene is TRBV11-1, the J gene TRBJ2-2; D possibly corresponds to TRBD1 (5 bases). The CDR3 coding sequence is TGTGCCAGCAGCTTAGGACAGACCGGGGAGCTGTTTTTT. Its protein is CASSLGQTGELFF.